The source of this TCR beta chain is a study of shared clonotypes between healthy human individuals. Naive CD8 populations comprised CD45RO-negative cells positively selected for CCR7, excluding terminally differentiated effector memory CD45RA+ cells. V was shortened by 6 bases and J by 0 bases, with 11 bases between the two germline ends. Per germline, CDR1 MNHEY and CDR2 SVGAGI. This CDR3 is built from 15 residues. Repertoires were generated with immunoSEQ multiplex PCR, while TCRdb's copy carries only in-frame clones and drops some. Of some 2.1 million clones listed, about 95% were seen once; the top ten hold 0.85% to 1.3%.

This receptor was obtained from a man aged 18-30 years in good health. The chain recombines TRBV6-5 with TRBJ2-2; a weak D match, TRBD1 (6 bases). Input material: naive CD8+ T cells sorted from blood. As DNA, the CDR3 is TGTGCCAGCAGGCCTACAGGGCCGAACACCGGGGAGCTGTTTTTT. As protein: CASRPTGPNTGELFF.